The clone carrying this TCR beta chain was seen a few times. The antigen remains undetermined. Each TCR beta library was made by quantitative 5'-RACE that incorporated molecular barcodes. TCRdb re-called the 5' RACE reads through MiXCR, storing one row per CDR3 protein. The sample lists hundreds of thousands of distinct CDR3 sequences, about 10% occurring once. The sample originates from a study of CD8 T cells in ankylosing spondylitis. Study-level points and caveats: Fewer than ten highly homologous variants made up a TCR beta motif that seemed to typify ankylosing spondylitis blood. Certain motif variants had earlier been reported in reactive arthritis synovial fluid and blood. The clones that were linked to disease were reported to be significantly enriched in matched synovial fluid samples from ankylosing spondylitis patients.

The CDR3 runs 13 residues. CDR1 LGHDT and CDR2 YNNKEL come from the germline V gene (reference sequence). Trimming cost V 2 bases and J 3 bases, with 4 bases left between them. Sequencing used blood, either unsorted or a sorted T cell fraction (not recorded which). The chain carries TRBV3-1 and TRBJ2-2; D is undetermined. This clonotype was sampled from a male donor with ankylosing spondylitis. The CDR3 reads CASSQFDTGELFF. CDR3 bases: TGTGCCAGCAGCCAATTCGACACCGGGGAGCTGTTTTTT. The complete variable domain, with remaining parts taken from reference TRBV3-1 and TRBJ2-2, reads DTAVSQTPKYLVTQMGNDKSIKCEQNLGHDTMYWYKQDSKKFLKIMFSYNNKELIINETVPNRFSPKSPDKAHLNLHINSLELGDSAVYFCASSQFDTGELFFGEGSRLTVL.